This T cell receptor beta chain was found in a study of cytomegalovirus exposure and HLA in healthy donors (dated by TCRdb to between 2016 and 2019). In terms of the full investigation: In an earlier analysis of several hundred of the donors, approximately 300 Gb of sequence data and just under 120 million unique TCR beta sequences from 150 million to 200 million T cells were reported. An early release that covered about 600 HLA-typed donors contained approximately 300 gigabases of sequencing data and tens of millions of unique TCR sequences. Among the roughly 400 genotyped donors, about 85% belonged to the genetic ancestry cluster associated with self-reported Caucasian donors. The study aimed to test whether signatures of past pathogen exposure could be identified by cataloging public T cell receptors. The study used immunosequencing to profile the T cell repertoires of about 670 subjects and linked those repertoires to cytomegalovirus serostatus. Besides the first cohort of some 670 subjects, a separate validation cohort made up of 120 different subjects was used. The study combined high-throughput TCR immunosequencing, statistical association of individual TCRs with disease status, and machine learning to predict cytomegalovirus infection status. In a later analysis, previously published TCR beta repertoires from about 670 donors were re-analyzed and high-resolution HLA genotyping was added so that TCR occurrence patterns could be studied. The later analysis used no new phenotypic data to find candidate immune exposures, relying instead on TCR beta sequences and their occurrence across donors. In an earlier analysis of 550 to 700 of the donors, high-throughput TCR beta sequencing was used to judge whether each TCR beta V gene segment behaved as functional or pseudogenic. Donor age, sex, ethnicity and CMV serostatus were compiled together with the repertoire data. Genome-wide SNP genotypes for about 60% of the 666 donors were used in a later genetic analysis, which treated that subset as a discovery cohort. Every discovery cohort repertoire had been produced on one sequencing platform. HLA typing covered class I and class II loci at four-digit resolution. The number of donors typed differed by locus, with 629-630 for A, B, C, DRB1 and DQB1, about 500 for DQA1, 600 to 610 for DPA1, and 472 for DPB1. Roughly five DR-DQ haplotypes were handled as single units for association and clustering, since linkage in the cohort was strong. Among about 410 genotyped donors of the cohort, an average of roughly 230,000 unique TCR beta nucleotide sequences was sequenced per donor, of which about 19% were non-productive. Overall study outcomes, separate from this receptor: The classifier was reported to diagnose cytomegalovirus status with high specificity and sensitivity in both the original cohort and the validation cohort. In a later analysis, some 17,000 TCR beta sequences were associated with specific HLA alleles at a false discovery rate of 0.05. It was suggested by the authors that the approach could potentially be generalized to other disease states and immunological phenotypes. Because some donors lacked HLA typing at each locus, the association tests relied only on the typed subset. V-gene and J-gene trimming of TCR beta chains was associated with a missense DCLRE1C variant in a later genetic analysis, and the association was replicated in an independent cohort. Approximately 16 rarely observed V segments, including chromosome 9 orphons, were excluded from the earlier analysis of several hundred of the donors because counts were too low. The presence/absence analyses assumed that sequencing depth was roughly uniform across donors, and that assumption may not be true. Only TCR beta chains were sequenced in this cohort, and the absence of alpha or paired-chain data limited detectable features. The study listed around 160 TCR beta chains as associated with cytomegalovirus. Some IMGT-functional V segments, including TRBV6-2 and TRBV6-3, could not be told apart with the 87-base-pair reads, so those segments were excluded. Linkage disequilibrium might explain the correlated functional status among segregating V segments, but an unknown experimental factor could not be ruled out. In a later analysis, HLA-associated TCR beta chains were found to be more clonally expanded and to have lower generation probabilities than equally common non-associated chains. Three of the identified cytomegalovirus-associated TCR beta chains were confirmed in vitro to be specific for cytomegalovirus antigens. Most TCR sequences were observed very rarely across donors, whereas some public TCRs were present in many individuals. In a later analysis, most CMV-associated TCR beta chains were found to appear HLA-restricted, with HLA associations seemingly driven largely by CMV exposure. Strong co-occurrence of HLA alleles, especially DR and DQ, made assigning TCR associations to individual alleles difficult. In an earlier analysis of about 600 of the donors, most TCR beta V segments appeared in productive rearrangements about 87% or about 30% of the time, broadly matching IMGT annotations. The only immune exposure information available for the cohort was CMV serostatus. According to a later genetic analysis, donors in an Asian-associated ancestry cluster had fewer N-insertions in productive TCRs than the approximately 650-donor mean. In a later analysis, the rate of TCR association differed among HLA loci, with DRB1 alleles having the most associated TCRs and HLA-C alleles having the fewest. A cluster of highly shared sequence variants was judged likely to represent a technical artifact of the sequencing pipeline. Several of the top co-occurrence clusters appeared to be linked to parvovirus B19, influenza, CMV and Epstein-Barr virus, according to a later analysis. A further reported finding was that TCR beta sequences accurately predicted the HLA-A and HLA-B alleles for most subjects in the first cohort.

In total, 630 or so healthy bone marrow donors made up the cohort. At the time of sampling, every cohort member was nominally healthy, though immune exposures that went unrecorded were likely present. The donor tested CMV seropositive and was one of the 289 seropositive cohort members. A peripheral blood sample was provided by each donor, and peripheral blood mononuclear cells were used for TCR beta sequencing. The Qiagen DNeasy Blood Extraction Kit was used to extract genomic DNA from the blood cell samples. The CDR3 has 16 amino acids, counting the end cysteine and phenylalanine. Only the CDR3 part of the read is kept: 48 bases, read in frame from the first base. In the germline V gene (reference sequence), CDR1 corresponds to SEHNR and CDR2 to FQNEAQ. A remark on this clone: Its antigen remains undetermined. The junction shows a germline mismatch at one end, possibly a read error.

Libraries were constructed by the immunoSEQ multiplex PCR assay. For the multiplex PCR, a mixture combining 60 forward primers for TCR Vbeta segments and 13 reverse primers for TCR Jbeta segments was used. Amplification of the CDR3 region of rearranged TCR beta genes was performed with a multiplex PCR assay on genomic DNA. Amplified TCR beta libraries were sequenced as 87-base-pair reads on the Illumina HiSeq System. Concerning the study's data processing: Across the 600 to 700 repertoires, a later analysis counted some 80 million unique TCR beta chains, roughly 11 million of which were shared by at least two donors. A nearest-neighbor algorithm error-corrected the raw reads and collapsed the reads into unique sequences, merging closely related sequences to remove PCR and sequencing errors. CDR3 sequences were aligned to IMGT reference sequences to assign V, D and J gene segments. Each retained sequence needed at least a six-nucleotide match to both a V gene segment and a J gene segment. Rearrangements were called productive when the CDR3 lacked stop codons and stayed in frame with V and J; all others were non-productive. Following IMGT convention, CDR3 was defined as the stretch from the second conserved V-encoded cysteine up to the conserved J-encoded phenylalanine. In an earlier analysis of roughly 610 of the donors, sequences lacking an unambiguous match to a single V gene segment were excluded. In an earlier analysis of approximately 590 of the donors, a V segment was called functional when productive rearrangements were above 56.7%, and segregating when the standard deviation between donors exceeded 5%. A statistical classification framework was built to diagnose cytomegalovirus status from the catalog of TCR beta chain sequences. A later analysis assigned V and J genes by comparing TCR nucleotide sequences with IMGT/GENE-DB human TR gene sequences. Using the TCRdist pipeline, a later analysis assigned CDR3 sequences along with most-parsimonious VDJ recombination scenarios. In a later analysis, each TCR beta chain was defined by its CDR3 amino acid sequence together with its V-gene family, and reads lacking a unique V-gene family were excluded. As a way to deal with suspected cross-contamination and a sequencing artifact, a later analysis dropped 450 to 600 nucleotide sequences that were highly shared and had low generation probability. A later analysis calculated a clonal expansion index for each public chain from normalized within-repertoire ranks of inferred template counts. In a later analysis, generation probabilities were computed using a VDJ recombination model fitted to out-of-frame rearrangements, and the results were checked against IGoR. In a later analysis, TCR-TCR, TCR-HLA and TCR-CMV co-occurrence was scored with hypergeometric tests, and a repertoire-size bias correction was applied to TCR pairs. A later analysis estimated false discovery rates by permuting HLA or CMV assignments 20 times. In a later analysis, co-occurring TCRs were grouped with DBSCAN, and TCRdist sequence similarity was added when clustering was performed within HLA-allele-positive subsets. For co-occurrence clustering, repertoires with fewer than 30,000 or more than 120,000 public chains were excluded, along with four or five repertoires with anomalous nucleotide sharing. Drawn from immuneACCESS, this table holds only the in-frame rearrangements with V and J called that TCRdb kept. Clones are partly lost; checked studies trace under half to an unresolved V gene and leave the rest unexplained. For V, J and clone size, that table is used; D and trimming come from the DNA. Across this sample there are roughly 140,000 clones, with 60% to 85% seen only once. Roughly 6% of the sample lies in the top ten.

The chain employs TRBV7-9 and TRBJ1-4; the junction holds 8 bases that match TRBD1. The receptor's source is a man in his fifties or sixties in good health and CMV-seropositive. Sequencing was carried out using PBMCs. Here the CDR3 is given as CSSSLALGQANEKLFF. In nucleotides, the sequence is TGTTCCAGCAGCTTAGCGCTGGGACAGGCTAATGAAAAACTGTTTTTT.